What follows is one TCR beta chain and its context. Only a few counts were recorded for this clonotype. It lacks a known antigen. Nothing much larger sits one base from this clone, and base qualities are not available. To analyze paired alpha-beta TCRs of CD8+ T cells, the study used an expanded emulsion RT-PCR method with primers covering all TCR V genes. Before emulsion RT-PCR, CD8+ T cells were isolated with a CD8 positive selection kit and incubated overnight in 7.5 to 10 IU/mL IL-2. CDR1 MDHEN and CDR2 SYDVKM were looked up in the germline V gene. The CDR3, cysteine through phenylalanine, is 13 amino acids long. Only the CDR3 portion is preserved as DNA: 39 bases, with reading frame beginning at the first base. The germline V end is reduced by 6 bases and the J end by 2 bases; junction bases left unmatched: 1. This sample is part of a study of T cell repertoires in breast cancer (dated by TCRdb to about 2016). About the full investigation: Tumors, lymph nodes and peripheral blood lymphocytes from breast cancer patients, as well as peripheral blood from healthy control donors, were profiled. Tumor-free lymph nodes were processed with no enzymatic digestion, and blood samples were separated using Ficoll. Because breast cancer has a low mutational burden and rarely has common mutations, the study reasoned that TCRs shared between breast cancer patients would target shared antigens. On average, sequencing produced roughly 500,000 sequences per sample and roughly 10 reads per input cell. The majority of the roughly 20 patient tumors analyzed for shared TCRs were ER+/PR+. Tumors and tumor-involved lymph nodes were minced and digested with Liberase and DNase, then filtered through 70-um and 40-um filters. The controls were nine healthy donors whose age range was similar to that of the patients. Paper-wide results and their limitations: Tumor-involved sentinel lymph nodes shared about fourfold more TCRs with matched tumor repertoires than tumor-free nodes (about 7.7% versus 2%). Fewer than 20 TCR pairs were shared across seven or more patient tumors and rarely found in control blood, suggesting possible tumor specificity. Emulsion RT-PCR was regarded as qualitative rather than quantitative, because clone recovery was skewed by transcript abundance and primer differences. TRBV7 predominated among the shared TCRs, which could possibly reflect tumor recognition or a mispriming bias from eight TRBV7 primers. Genuine antitumor clones may have been missed because singleton TCRs were discarded and only part of each tumor was sampled. Shared TCRs were encoded by various nucleotide sequences, which suggests selection and expansion based on antigen.

Library creation used emulsion pairing. Unpaired genes were suppressed by a second nested PCR containing blocking oligos, after which a third nested PCR added Illumina adaptors and barcodes. Between roughly 4,500 and 280,000 T cells, along with C-region, Stepout and V-region primers, were included in each emulsion RT-PCR master mix. The emulsions were generated using the Micellula Emulsion and Purification Kit, and the RT-PCR was run with Qiagen OneStep RT-PCR reagents. Pooled libraries were sequenced on an Illumina MiSeq with paired-end 2 x 250 reads. The paper's processing steps were these. Read pairs were joined in Galaxy and clipped at the engineered overlap into separate alpha and beta files, and reads that were not clipped were discarded. Alpha-beta pairs were assigned using CompleteTCR, a MiTCR-based pipeline in which chains sharing read cluster identifiers are linked by an R script. TCR sequences that were observed only once, about 1-3.1% of the total, were removed as potential sequencing errors. The public reads were quality trimmed at Q25 with fastp and then assembled into clones with MiXCR by TCRdb, keeping productive beta chains. Entries that share a CDR3 protein sequence are merged under the most common genes and DNA. TCRdb's processing, not the study's, gives the V and J calls here. This sample has tens of thousands of distinct CDR3 sequences in its table, and 45% to 55% of those were observed once. Together, the top ten hold around 60% of the sample.

The sequence joins TRBV28 to TRBJ2-7, with 10 central nucleotides matching TRBD2. The source material was CD8+ T cells. The TCR comes from a pool of human donors with breast cancer or a healthy control (not recorded which). The CDR3 has the sequence CASRLAGTYEQYF. In nucleotides, the sequence is TGTGCCAGCAGACTAGCGGGGACCTACGAGCAGTACTTC. This CDR3, with the reference TRBV28 and TRBJ2-7 proteins standing in past its ends, gives the full variable domain DVKVTQSSRYLVKRTGEKVFLECVQDMDHENMFWYRQDPGLGLRLIYFSYDVKMKEKGDIPEGYSVSREKKERFSLILESASTNQTSMYLCASRLAGTYEQYFGPGTRLTVT.